Each of the 28 T cell receptor beta chains below was sequenced from the same sample in a study of blood T cell repertoires in COVID-19. Clones were read by immunoSEQ multiplex PCR, and TCRdb kept only the in-frame ones, dropping some. The data hold approximately 260,000 clones, with 84% observed a single time. Material for sequencing was peripheral blood. The receptors derive from a human donor in a cohort sampled during active COVID-19.

The sample holds a few counts of this clone. Other nucleotide sequences from this sample produce the same CDR3. The chain couples TRBV7-9 to TRBJ2-7; tentative D call: TRBD1 (5 bases). Between the trimmed V and J ends, which lost 1 base and 0 bases, there was a span of 7 bases. There are 14 residues in the CDR3. Germline loops: CDR1 SEHNR, CDR2 FQNEAQ (reference sequence). This CDR3 is CASSLGTGSYEQYF. CDR3 nucleotide sequence: TGTGCCAGCAGCTTAGGTACAGGCTCCTACGAGCAGTACTTC.

The V call is TRBV27, the J call TRBJ2-2; D may be TRBD2 (6 bases). CDR3 length: 15 amino acids. V was pared by 2 bases and J by 6 bases, with 13 bases between. Germline-derived CDR1 and CDR2 are MNHEY and SMNVEV (reference sequence). CDR3 sequence: CASSLVAGRSGELFF. The DNA for the CDR3 is TGTGCCAGCAGTTTAGTGGCAGGGAGGTCCGGGGAGCTGTTTTTT.

V and J are TRBV7-2 and TRBJ1-2; the D is unclear. Trimming stripped 5 bases from V and 7 bases from J, with 23 bases between. The CDR3 runs 16 residues. Per germline, CDR1 SGHTA and CDR2 FQGNSA. CDR3 in DNA: TGTGCCAGCAGCCCCGCCCGGGTGGCCCTGGGTAGTGGCTACACCTTC. Amino acids: CASSPARVALGSGYTF. Using reference TRBV7-2 and TRBJ1-2 for the parts outside the CDR3, the full variable domain is GAGVSQSPSNKVTEKGKDVELRCDPISGHTALYWYRQSLGQGLEFLIYFQGNSAPDKSGLPSDRFSAERTGGSVSTLTIQRTQQEDSAVYLCASSPARVALGSGYTFGSGTRLTVV.

The chain links TRBV28 to TRBJ1-1; no clear D gene. The CDR3 is made up of 15 amino acids. The germline CDR1 and CDR2 sequences are MDHEN and SYDVKM. V lost 3 bases and J 2 bases, leaving 13 bases between the germline ends. In DNA, the CDR3 is TGTGCCAGCAGTTTGGGCTCCGCCTTAAACACTGAAGCTTTCTTT. Translating it yields CASSLGSALNTEAFF.

V gene TRBV27 combines with J gene TRBJ2-1; 10 bases align to TRBD2. Germline trimming cut 1 base from V and 3 bases from J; bases unmatched to any gene: 6. The germline gives CDR1 MNHEY, CDR2 SMNVEV (reference sequence). This CDR3 contains 17 residues. The CDR3, as DNA: TGTGCCAGCAGTTTATGGTCCCTAGCGGGAGTCTACAATGAGCAGTTCTTC. Translating it yields CASSLWSLAGVYNEQFF.

A few counts support this clone. The CDR3 region is CASSLYRDRGQFYGYTF. The CDR3 DNA follows: TGTGCCAGCAGCCTCTACCGGGACAGGGGTCAATTCTATGGCTACACCTTC. The V call is TRBV5-6, the J call TRBJ1-2; 10 nucleotides line up with TRBD1. J lost 4 bases, V lost 4 bases, and 13 bases had no gene match. The CDR3 covers 17 residues. Germline assignment: CDR1 SGHDT and CDR2 YYEEEE.

The chain employs TRBV3-1 (or the pseudogene TRBV3-2) and TRBJ2-3, with D maybe TRBD1 (5 bases). Trimming left V 0 bases short and J 7 bases short, with 14 bases between. The CDR3 is 15 amino acids. Germline lookup yields CDR1 LGHDT and CDR2 YNNKEL (reference sequence). The CDR3 loop is CASSQDRRTFNTQYF. CDR3 nucleotide sequence: TGTGCCAGCAGCCAAGATAGAAGGACATTCAATACGCAGTATTTT.

This clone was observed a handful of times. J is TRBJ2-1 and V is TRBV11-3; 10 nucleotides line up with TRBD1. After removal of 5 bases from V and 9 bases from J, the junction contained 7 bases not matched to a gene. The germline CDR1 and CDR2 sequences are SGHNT and YENEEA. There are 14 residues in the CDR3. This CDR3 reads CASSPGTGDGEQFF. The DNA for the CDR3 is TGTGCCAGCAGCCCCGGGACAGGGGATGGTGAGCAGTTCTTC.

This clone showed up just a few times. The chain is built from TRBV7-2 and TRBJ2-4; no firm D call. Per germline, CDR1 SGHTA and CDR2 FQGNSA. Trimming removed 2 bases at V and 6 bases at J, with 11 bases between. CDR3 length equals 14 residues. The CDR3 sequence: CASSLFAVGNIQYF. For the CDR3, the DNA is TGTGCCAGCAGCTTATTTGCGGTAGGAAACATTCAGTACTTC.

J is TRBJ1-1 and V is TRBV4-2; TRBD1 might be the D (5 bases). V shed 6 bases and J shed 0 bases, with 14 bases lying between them. This CDR3 is built from 15 residues. Germline-derived CDR1 and CDR2 are LGHNA and YNFKEQ. The CDR3 DNA reads TGTGCCAGCAGTGGGGCGGAACTAATGAACACTGAAGCTTTCTTT. Translating it yields CASSGAELMNTEAFF.

The rearrangement joins TRBV3-1 (or the pseudogene TRBV3-2) to TRBJ1-3; D might be TRBD1 (5 bases). V lost 3 bases to trimming and J lost 3 bases, with 15 bases between them. CDR1 and CDR2 from the germline V gene are LGHDT and YNNKEL (reference sequence). The length of the CDR3 is 16 residues. This CDR3 reads CASSQRTGGNGNTIYF. The CDR3 bases are TGTGCCAGCAGCCAGAGGACGGGGGGAAATGGAAACACCATATATTTT.

The chain couples TRBV29-1 to TRBJ2-7; D possibly corresponds to TRBD1 (8 bases). V lost 6 bases, J lost 2 bases, and 14 bases lay in between. This CDR3 is built from 13 residues. Germline CDR1 SQVTM, CDR2 ANQGSEA. In DNA form, the CDR3 reads TGCAGCGTCGAAACAGGGGGGGCCTACGAGCAGTACTTC. The encoded protein is CSVETGGAYEQYF.

V and J are TRBV7-9 and TRBJ1-1; D might be TRBD1 (5 bases). V lost 7 bases and J 7 bases, leaving 10 bases between the germline ends. In germline, CDR1 is SEHNR, CDR2 FQNEAQ (reference sequence). This CDR3 comprises 11 residues. The CDR3 region has the DNA TGTGCCAGCACGACAGCGGTTGAAGCTTTCTTT. The encoded protein is CASTTAVEAFF.

This chain links TRBV6-6 with TRBJ1-1, with D possibly matching TRBD1 (5 bases). This CDR3 comprises 14 residues. CDR1 MNHNY and CDR2 SVGAGI come from the germline V gene (reference sequence). Trimming pared 4 bases from V and 6 bases from J, leaving 15 bases between. In nucleotides, the CDR3 is TGTGCCAGCAGTTGGGGACGGGGGTCGTCTGAAGCTTTCTTT. Amino acids: CASSWGRGSSEAFF.

The table lists this clone with a count of one. The chain combines TRBV3-1 (or the pseudogene TRBV3-2) with TRBJ1-1; D is ambiguous. CDR3 length: 14 amino acids. CDR1 is LGHDT, CDR2 YNNKEL, per germline (reference sequence). V was pared by 1 base and J by 10 bases, with 16 bases between. Here the CDR3 reads CASSQGVHPGGAFF. Written as DNA, the CDR3 is TGTGCCAGCAGCCAAGGTGTTCACCCCGGCGGAGCTTTCTTT.

V and J are TRBV5-1 and TRBJ2-3, with D perhaps matching TRBD1 (6 bases). V was shortened by 1 base and J by 6 bases, with 15 bases between the two germline ends. The germline gives CDR1 SGHRS, CDR2 YFSETQ. The CDR3 covers 15 residues. CDR3: CASSLRGTSGDTQYF. CDR3 nucleotide sequence: TGCGCCAGCAGCTTGAGGGGGACATCTGGGGATACGCAGTATTTT.

The CDR3 DNA reads TGTGCCAGCAGCCAAGATGCAGGGACCAACGTCCTGACTTTC. This translates into CASSQDAGTNVLTF. The genes are TRBV4-2 and TRBJ2-6; possible D gene TRBD1, 5 bases. The CDR3 totals 14 residues. CDR1 LGHNA and CDR2 YNFKEQ come from the germline V gene. Trimming shortened V by 0 bases and J by 8 bases, and 8 bases separated the two germline ends.

V usage is TRBV19 and J usage is TRBJ1-3, with D possibly being TRBD1 (6 bases). The CDR3 is made up of 16 amino acids. Germline V gene sequence: CDR1 LNHDA, CDR2 SQIVND (reference sequence). The V end lost 4 bases, the J end lost 6 bases, and 19 bases lay between the germline ends. Here the CDR3 reads CASSTMDGTSPNTIYF. In DNA, the CDR3 is TGTGCCAGTAGTACGATGGACGGGACAAGTCCAAACACCATATATTTT.

This chain's CDR3 is CASSGPGEGGEQYF. For the CDR3, the DNA is TGTGCCAGCTCAGGGCCAGGGGAAGGGGGCGAGCAGTACTTC. The chain uses TRBV18 and TRBJ2-7; D perhaps matches TRBD1 (6 bases). V was trimmed by 5 bases and J by 6 bases, leaving 17 bases between them. CDR1 and CDR2 (germline): KGHSH, LQKENI. There are 14 residues in the CDR3. Together with reference TRBV18 and TRBJ2-7, the CDR3 gives the full variable domain: NAGVMQNPRHLVRRRGQEARLRCSPMKGHSHVYWYRQLPEEGLKFMVYLQKENIIDESGMPKERFSAEFPKEGPSILRIQQVVRGDSAAYFCASSGPGEGGEQYFGPGTRLTVT.

In its sample, this clone was seen a few times. V is TRBV27 and J is TRBJ2-1, with 9 nucleotides matching TRBD2. This CDR3 is 15 amino acids long. Trimming cost V 2 bases and J 8 bases; bases outside gene matches: 7. CDR1 is MNHEY, CDR2 SMNVEV, per germline (reference sequence). The CDR3 DNA reads as TGTGCCAGCAGTTTAAGGGGACTAGCTATGGATGAGCAGTTCTTC. Amino acid sequence: CASSLRGLAMDEQFF.

This clone was detected only a few times. The gene calls are TRBV5-6 and TRBJ2-7, with 10 bases that match TRBD2. The CDR3 covers 16 residues. The V gene end was trimmed by 3 bases and the J gene end by 5 bases; junction bases not matched to a gene: 11. Germline V CDR1 and CDR2: SGHDT, YYEEEE. The CDR3 spells CASSSLASGSLNEQYF. The DNA for the CDR3 is TGTGCCAGCAGCTCCCTAGCTAGCGGGAGTTTGAACGAGCAGTACTTC.

This clone was recorded a few times. Other DNA sequences of this sample code for an identical CDR3. The V gene is TRBV18, the J gene TRBJ2-3, with D maybe TRBD1 (6 bases). The V end lost 2 bases, the J end lost 6 bases, and 6 bases lay between the germline ends. The CDR3 runs 12 residues. The germline gives CDR1 KGHSH, CDR2 LQKENI. The CDR3 DNA reads TGTGCCAGCTCACCAACAGGGGATACGCAGTATTTT. This gives the protein CASSPTGDTQYF. Full variable domain (missing parts from reference TRBV18 and TRBJ2-3): NAGVMQNPRHLVRRRGQEARLRCSPMKGHSHVYWYRQLPEEGLKFMVYLQKENIIDESGMPKERFSAEFPKEGPSILRIQQVVRGDSAAYFCASSPTGDTQYFGPGTRLTVL.

This chain uses TRBV5-5 with TRBJ1-6, with 10 bases identical to TRBD1. Per the germline V gene, CDR1 is SGHKS and CDR2 is YYEKEE (reference sequence). V shed 1 base and J 8 bases; nucleotides not matched to a gene: 6. The CDR3 loop spans 16 amino acids. CDR3 residues: CASSLRDRGFDSPLHF. For the CDR3, the DNA is TGTGCCAGCAGCTTGAGGGACAGGGGATTTGATTCACCCCTCCACTTT. Drawing the rest from reference TRBV5-5 and TRBJ1-6, the complete variable domain is DAGVTQSPTHLIKTRGQQVTLRCSPISGHKSVSWYQQVLGQGPQFIFQYYEKEERGRGNFPDRFSARQFPNYSSELNVNALLLGDSALYLCASSLRDRGFDSPLHFGNGTRLTVT.

This sequence joins TRBV27 and TRBJ2-3, with 14 bases lining up with TRBD2. After removal of 2 bases from V and 0 bases from J, the junction contained 4 bases not matched to a gene. Germline V gene sequence: CDR1 MNHEY, CDR2 SMNVEV (reference sequence). This CDR3 has 18 amino acids. The CDR3 spells CASSLGTSGGPSTDTQYF. In DNA form, the CDR3 reads TGTGCCAGCAGTTTAGGGACTAGCGGGGGACCCAGCACAGATACGCAGTATTTT.

The chain uses TRBV5-4 and TRBJ2-6; perhaps TRBD2 as D (6 bases). Germline V CDR1 and CDR2: SGHNT, YYREEE (reference sequence). CDR3 size: 16 residues. V lost 4 bases and J lost 4, with 15 bases in between. CDR3 amino acids: CASSLGTGRGANVLTF. The CDR3 DNA follows: TGTGCCAGCAGCCTTGGGACGGGGAGGGGGGCCAACGTCCTGACTTTC.

The chain couples TRBV9 to TRBJ2-7; 8 nucleotides match TRBD2. V lost 0 bases and J lost 4; bases outside the gene matches: 9. CDR1 is SGDLS, CDR2 YYNGEE, per germline. This CDR3 spans 16 amino acids. CDR3 region: CASSVGAGGPNYEQYF. CDR3 DNA sequence: TGTGCCAGCAGCGTAGGGGCGGGAGGACCCAATTACGAGCAGTACTTC.

V usage is TRBV28 and J usage is TRBJ2-5, with TRBD2 identical over 14 bases. The CDR3 runs to 17 residues. The ends lost 5 bases at V and 2 bases at J; junction bases unmatched: 7. Germline lookup yields CDR1 MDHEN and CDR2 SYDVKM. DNA of the CDR3: TGTGCCAGCAGTCAACGGACTAGCGGGGGGTCTCAAGAGACCCAGTACTTC. It is translated as CASSQRTSGGSQETQYF.

The genes are TRBV27 and TRBJ2-7; 7 nucleotides agree with TRBD2. The J segment lost 4 bases and the V segment lost 6 bases, leaving 12 bases of the junction unmatched. The CDR3 is 15 amino acids. CDR1 and CDR2 from the germline V gene are MNHEY and SMNVEV (reference sequence). CDR3 sequence (DNA): TGTGCCAGCAGGGACCGCCTAGCGGCACCTTACGAGCAGTACTTC. Encoded protein: CASRDRLAAPYEQYF.